This passage covers 20 T cell receptor beta chains from one sample sequenced in a study of response to subunit inactivated influenza vaccine. MiXCR was run by TCRdb on the RT-PCR reads, yielding one entry per CDR3 protein. The data hold about 700,000 distinct CDR3 sequences, with approximately 14% observed a single time. The sample consisted of PBMCs from blood, taken less than 15 days before vaccination. The receptors come from a man in his forties or fifties who received an inactivated influenza vaccine.

The chain uses TRBV20-1 and TRBJ1-5; maybe TRBD1 (5 bases). V was trimmed by 4 bases and J by 4 bases, leaving 17 bases between them. Looked up from germline, CDR1 is DFQATT and CDR2 is SNEGSKA (reference sequence). The CDR3 runs to 15 residues. CDR3 coding DNA: TGCAGTGCTATTATCCCGGGACCGCGGAATCAGCCCCAGCATTTT. It translates to CSAIIPGPRNQPQHF.

The rearrangement links TRBV7-3 to TRBJ2-7, with D perhaps TRBD1 or TRBD2 (5 bases each). Germline V lookup: CDR1 SGHTA, CDR2 FQGTGA. This CDR3 has 14 amino acids. Trimming took 5 bases from V and 5 from J, leaving 16 bases between them. The CDR3 spells CASSPPGRTDEQYF. Written as DNA, the CDR3 is TGTGCCAGCAGCCCCCCGGGACGGACGGACGAGCAGTACTTC. Full variable domain (missing parts from reference TRBV7-3 and TRBJ2-7): GAGVSQTPSNKVTEKGKYVELRCDPISGHTALYWYRQSLGQGPEFLIYFQGTGAADDSGLPNDRFFAVRPEGSVSTLKIQRTERGDSAVYLCASSPPGRTDEQYFGPGTRLTVT.

The V and J genes are TRBV6-2 or TRBV6-3 and TRBJ2-7; D is uncertain. This CDR3 contains 15 residues. With 3 bases removed from V and 3 bases from J, the gap between germline ends came to 15 bases. In germline, CDR1 is MNHEY, CDR2 SVGEGT. In DNA form, the CDR3 reads TGTGCCAGCAGTTATGTCCTCCCGGGCCTCTACGAGCAGTACTTC. Protein: CASSYVLPGLYEQYF.

At least ten counts were recorded for this clonotype. V gene TRBV3-1 combines with J gene TRBJ1-4; D is undetermined. This CDR3 is built from 15 residues. Trimming took off 4 bases at V and 5 bases at J, with 14 bases between the two ends. Germline V gene data show CDR1 as LGHDT and CDR2 as YNNKEL (reference sequence). The CDR3 loop is CASSRTGGRNEKLFF. The DNA of the CDR3 is TGTGCCAGCAGCCGAACGGGTGGAAGGAATGAAAAACTGTTTTTT.

In its sample, this clonotype was seen many times. The V and J genes are TRBV9 and TRBJ2-5; D may match TRBD1 or TRBD2 (5 bases each). V was trimmed by 7 bases and J by 6 bases, leaving 13 bases between them. CDR3 length equals 12 residues. Germline loops: CDR1 SGDLS, CDR2 YYNGEE. The CDR3 DNA reads TGTGCCAGCGGGGGACCCGCGAAGACCCAGTACTTC. This codes for CASGGPAKTQYF.

This clonotype was seen repeatedly, ten times or more. This rearrangement joins TRBV7-2 to TRBJ2-2; 11 bases are a match to TRBD2. The CDR3 has 17 amino acids. Germline assignment: CDR1 SGHTA and CDR2 FQGNSA. Trimming cost V 4 bases and J 4 bases; bases outside gene matches: 8. The CDR3 spells CASSSPLSGGATGELFF. Here the CDR3 DNA reads TGTGCCAGCAGCTCTCCACTTAGCGGGGGGGCCACCGGGGAGCTGTTTTTT. Variable domain in full (rest from reference TRBV7-2 and TRBJ2-2): GAGVSQSPSNKVTEKGKDVELRCDPISGHTALYWYRQSLGQGLEFLIYFQGNSAPDKSGLPSDRFSAERTGGSVSTLTIQRTQQEDSAVYLCASSSPLSGGATGELFFGEGSRLTVL.

This clonotype has a handful of counts. The genes are TRBV5-6 and TRBJ2-7; D gene unclear. Between the trimmed V and J ends, which lost 0 bases and 1 base, there was a span of 8 bases. CDR1 is SGHDT and CDR2 is YYEEEE in the germline V gene. The CDR3 has 14 residues. CDR3 residues: CASSLGRNSYEQYF. The DNA of the CDR3 is TGTGCCAGCAGCTTGGGCCGCAATTCCTACGAGCAGTACTTC.

The sample holds a few counts of this clonotype. V is TRBV28 and J is TRBJ1-3, with a possible D match to TRBD1 (5 bases). V lost 5 bases and J 2 bases, leaving 16 bases between the germline ends. The length of the CDR3 is 16 residues. Germline-derived CDR1 and CDR2 are MDHEN and SYDVKM. The CDR3 DNA is TGTGCCAGCAGTCCACCGCGGGGGTCGGCTGGAAACACCATATATTTT. Amino acid sequence: CASSPPRGSAGNTIYF.

The V and J genes are TRBV12-3 or TRBV12-4 and TRBJ2-3; a possible D gene is TRBD1 (6 bases). V lost 3 bases and J lost 1, with 8 bases in between. The CDR3 loop spans 14 amino acids. CDR3 sequence (DNA): TGTGCCAGCAGTTTGTGGACAGGCACAGATACGCAGTATTTT. Its protein product is CASSLWTGTDTQYF.

Ten or more counts support this clonotype. The chain is built from TRBV15 and TRBJ2-2; perhaps TRBD2 as D (6 bases). Germline assignment: CDR1 LNHNV and CDR2 YYDKDF (reference sequence). The V and J ends lost 5 bases and 0 bases respectively, with 13 bases between them. The CDR3 totals 16 residues. CDR3 amino acids: CATSAFSGTNTGELFF. The CDR3 region has the DNA TGTGCCACCAGCGCCTTTAGCGGAACGAACACCGGGGAGCTGTTTTTT.

The V gene is TRBV11-2, the J gene TRBJ2-1, with D tentatively TRBD2 (5 bases). The ends were cut back, 7 bases at V and 9 bases at J, with 10 bases in the middle. CDR1 is SGHAT, CDR2 FQNNGV, per germline. The CDR3 is 11 amino acids. The CDR3 DNA is TGTGCCAGCACCACGGGGATTGAGCAGTTCTTC. This gives the protein CASTTGIEQFF.

The table lists this clonotype with many counts. The rearrangement links TRBV6-6 to TRBJ1-2, with a possible D match to TRBD1 (5 bases). The CDR3 length is 13 residues. The germline CDR1 and CDR2 sequences are MNHNY and SVGAGI (reference sequence). Trimming stripped 7 bases from V and 3 bases from J, with 12 bases between. The CDR3 protein is CASTLQGDYGYTF. In DNA form, the CDR3 reads TGTGCCAGCACCCTCCAAGGGGACTATGGCTACACCTTC.

This clonotype was seen a handful of times. It may be a read error: a sequence one base away is much more abundant. This chain joins TRBV7-9 and TRBJ2-7; D unresolved. Per germline, CDR1 SEHNR and CDR2 FQNEAQ (reference sequence). CDR3 length equals 11 residues. The CDR3 DNA is TGTGCCAGCACCTTAGACTACGAGCAGTACTTC. Translating gives CASTLDYEQYF.

This clonotype was counted a few times. The chain employs TRBV28 and TRBJ2-2; TRBD2 matches 8 bases. This CDR3 region has 15 residues. Germline V lookup: CDR1 MDHEN, CDR2 SYDVKM. V lost 2 bases, J lost 6 bases, and 5 bases stayed unmatched. The CDR3 bases are TGTGCCAGCAGTTTAGCCGCGGGAGGCCCCGGGGAGCTGTTTTTT. Amino acid sequence: CASSLAAGGPGELFF.

V is TRBV20-1 and J is TRBJ2-2, with 7 bases fitting TRBD2. This CDR3 comprises 13 residues. V lost 1 base to trimming and J lost 6 bases; unmatched junction nucleotides: 2. CDR1 and CDR2 (germline): DFQATT, SNEGSKA (reference sequence). CDR3 in DNA: TGCAGTGCTAGAGTTGCGGGAGCCGGGGAGCTGTTTTTT. It codes for CSARVAGAGELFF.

This clonotype was seen a few times. The chain carries TRBV6-2 or TRBV6-3 and TRBJ2-2; no clear D. The germline V gene encodes CDR1 MNHEY and CDR2 SVGEGT. The CDR3 runs to 14 residues. Trimming cost V 7 bases and J 0 bases, with 9 bases left between them. This CDR3 reads CASNGQPNTGELFF. CDR3 sequence (DNA): TGTGCCAGCAATGGCCAGCCGAACACCGGGGAGCTGTTTTTT.

This chain uses TRBV4-2 with TRBJ2-3; 8 positions agree with TRBD1. The CDR3 is 16 residues long. Germline lookup yields CDR1 LGHNA and CDR2 YNFKEQ. V was clipped by 0 bases and J by 4 bases; unmatched bases: 6. CDR3 sequence: CASSQDPLTGADTQYF. Written as DNA, the CDR3 is TGTGCCAGCAGCCAAGATCCCTTGACAGGGGCAGATACGCAGTATTTT.

This clonotype was observed many times. V and J are TRBV24-1 and TRBJ2-1; TRBD2 might be the D (5 bases). Trimming took off 2 bases at V and 8 bases at J, with 12 bases between the two ends. The V gene's germline CDR1 is KGHDR and CDR2 SFDVKD. The CDR3 runs 14 residues. CDR3 DNA sequence: TGTGCCACCAGTGATTCATTCCCGCGGGATGAGCAGTTCTTC. It specifies CATSDSFPRDEQFF.

The rearrangement links TRBV6-2 or TRBV6-3 to TRBJ1-2; D not certain. The germline CDR1 and CDR2 sequences are MNHEY and SVGEGT. Trimming removed 6 bases from V and 2 bases from J, with 4 bases in between. There are 11 residues in the CDR3. CDR3 sequence reads: CASRWNYGYTF. CDR3 DNA sequence: TGTGCCAGCAGATGGAACTATGGCTACACCTTC.

This clonotype was detected ten times or more. The chain couples TRBV9 to TRBJ1-2; 8 bases line up with TRBD1. With 6 bases clipped from V and 2 bases from J, the junction kept 6 bases outside the gene matches. The CDR3 extends over 14 amino acids. Germline CDR1 reads SGDLS; CDR2 reads YYNGEE. The CDR3 is CASTGQGGNYGYTF. CDR3 DNA: TGTGCCAGCACCGGACAGGGCGGCAACTATGGCTACACCTTC. The full variable domain, in which reference TRBV9 and TRBJ1-2 provide the parts outside the CDR3, is DSGVTQTPKHLITATGQRVTLRCSPRSGDLSVYWYQQSLDQGLQFLIQYYNGEERAKGNILERFSAQQFPDLHSELNLSSLELGDSALYFCASTGQGGNYGYTFGSGTRLTVV.